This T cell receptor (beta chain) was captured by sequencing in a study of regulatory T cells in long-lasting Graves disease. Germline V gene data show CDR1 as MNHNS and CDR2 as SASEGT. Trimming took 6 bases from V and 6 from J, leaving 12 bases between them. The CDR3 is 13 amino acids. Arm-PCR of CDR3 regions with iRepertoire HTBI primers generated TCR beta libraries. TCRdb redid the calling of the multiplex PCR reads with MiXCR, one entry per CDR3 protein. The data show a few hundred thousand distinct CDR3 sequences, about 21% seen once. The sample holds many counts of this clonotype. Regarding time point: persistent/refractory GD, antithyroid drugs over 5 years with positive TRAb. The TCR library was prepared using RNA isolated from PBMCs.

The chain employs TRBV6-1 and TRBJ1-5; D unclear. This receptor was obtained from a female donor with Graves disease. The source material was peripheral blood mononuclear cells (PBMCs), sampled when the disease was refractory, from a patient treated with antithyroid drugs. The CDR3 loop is CASRGRAGQPQHF. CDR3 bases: TGTGCCAGCAGAGGGCGGGCGGGTCAGCCCCAGCATTTT.